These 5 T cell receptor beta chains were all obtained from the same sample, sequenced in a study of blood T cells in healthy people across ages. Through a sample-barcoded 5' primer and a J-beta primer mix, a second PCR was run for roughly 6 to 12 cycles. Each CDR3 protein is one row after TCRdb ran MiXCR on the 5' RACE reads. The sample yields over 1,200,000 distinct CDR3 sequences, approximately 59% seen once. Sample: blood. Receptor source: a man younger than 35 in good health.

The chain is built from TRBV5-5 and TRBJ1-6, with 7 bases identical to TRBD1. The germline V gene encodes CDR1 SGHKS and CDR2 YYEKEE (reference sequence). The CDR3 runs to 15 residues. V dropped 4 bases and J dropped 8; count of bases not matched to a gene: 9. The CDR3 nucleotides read TGTGCCAGCAGCCCCGTGACAGGGTGGGATTCACCCCTCCACTTT. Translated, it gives CASSPVTGWDSPLHF.

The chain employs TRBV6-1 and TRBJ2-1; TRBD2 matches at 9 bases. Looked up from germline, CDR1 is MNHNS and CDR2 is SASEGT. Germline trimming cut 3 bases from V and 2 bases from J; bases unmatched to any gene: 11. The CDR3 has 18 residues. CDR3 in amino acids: CASSEGLAIPEPYNEQFF. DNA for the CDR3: TGTGCCAGCAGTGAGGGACTAGCAATCCCGGAGCCCTACAATGAGCAGTTCTTC.

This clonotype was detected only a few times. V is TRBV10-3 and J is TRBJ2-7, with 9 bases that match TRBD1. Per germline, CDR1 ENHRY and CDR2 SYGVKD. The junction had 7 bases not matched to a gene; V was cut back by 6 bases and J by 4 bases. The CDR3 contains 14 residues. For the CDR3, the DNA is TGTGCCATCAGGAACCGGGACAGGGAGTACGAGCAGTACTTC. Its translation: CAIRNRDREYEQYF.

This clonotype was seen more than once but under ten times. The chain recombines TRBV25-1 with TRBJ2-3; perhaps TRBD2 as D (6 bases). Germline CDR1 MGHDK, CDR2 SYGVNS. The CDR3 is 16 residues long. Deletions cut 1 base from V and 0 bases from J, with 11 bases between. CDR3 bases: TGTGCCAGCAGTGAATTACTAGCCATTAGCACAGATACGCAGTATTTT. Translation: CASSELLAISTDTQYF.

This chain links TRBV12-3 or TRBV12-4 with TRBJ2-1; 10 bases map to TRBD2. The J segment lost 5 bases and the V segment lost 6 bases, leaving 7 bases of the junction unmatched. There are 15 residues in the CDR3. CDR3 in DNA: TGTGCCAGCAGCCCACTAGCGGGGATAGACAATGAGCAGTTCTTC. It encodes CASSPLAGIDNEQFF.